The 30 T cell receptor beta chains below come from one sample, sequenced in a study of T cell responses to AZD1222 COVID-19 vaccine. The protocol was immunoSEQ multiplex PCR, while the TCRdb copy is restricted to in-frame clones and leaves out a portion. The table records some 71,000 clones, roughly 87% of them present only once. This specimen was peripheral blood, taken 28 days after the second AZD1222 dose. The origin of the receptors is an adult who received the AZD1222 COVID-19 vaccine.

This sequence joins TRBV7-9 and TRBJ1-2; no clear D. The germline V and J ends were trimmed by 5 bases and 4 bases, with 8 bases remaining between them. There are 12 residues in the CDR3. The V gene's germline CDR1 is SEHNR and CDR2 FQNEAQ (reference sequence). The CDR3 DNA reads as TGTGCCAGCAGCCTCTACGCCTATGGCTACACCTTC. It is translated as CASSLYAYGYTF.

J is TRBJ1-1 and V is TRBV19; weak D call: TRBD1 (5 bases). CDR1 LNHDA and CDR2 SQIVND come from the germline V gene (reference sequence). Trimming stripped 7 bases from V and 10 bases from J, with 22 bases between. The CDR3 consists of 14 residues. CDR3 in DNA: TGTGCCAGTATTCCAGACCCCCGCGGGGGTGTAGCTTTCTTT. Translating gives CASIPDPRGGVAFF.

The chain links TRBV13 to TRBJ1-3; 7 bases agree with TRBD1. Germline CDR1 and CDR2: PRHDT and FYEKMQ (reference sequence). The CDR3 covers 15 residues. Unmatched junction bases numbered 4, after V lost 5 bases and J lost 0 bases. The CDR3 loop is CASSKGQSSGNTIYF. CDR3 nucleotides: TGTGCCAGCAGCAAGGGACAGAGCTCTGGAAACACCATATATTTT.

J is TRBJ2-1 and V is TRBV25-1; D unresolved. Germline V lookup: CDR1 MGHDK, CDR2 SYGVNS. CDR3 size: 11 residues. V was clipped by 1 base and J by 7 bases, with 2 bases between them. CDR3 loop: CASSEFNEQFF. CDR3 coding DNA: TGTGCCAGCAGTGAATTTAATGAGCAGTTCTTC.

The CDR3: CASSQDKVSYEQYF. The CDR3 DNA follows: TGTGCCAGCAGCCAAGATAAGGTCAGCTACGAGCAGTACTTC. The J gene is TRBJ2-7, the V gene TRBV3-1 (or the pseudogene TRBV3-2); D is unclear. The CDR3 totals 14 residues. Germline values: CDR1 LGHDT, CDR2 YNNKEL (reference sequence). Between the trimmed V and J ends, which lost 0 bases and 3 bases, there was a span of 9 bases.

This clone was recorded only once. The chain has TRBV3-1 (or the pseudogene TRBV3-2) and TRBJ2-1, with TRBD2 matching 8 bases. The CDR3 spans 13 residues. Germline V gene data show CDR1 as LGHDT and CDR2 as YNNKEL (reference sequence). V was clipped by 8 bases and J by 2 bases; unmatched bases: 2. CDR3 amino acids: CASEAGAYNEQFF. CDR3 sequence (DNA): TGTGCCAGCGAAGCGGGGGCCTACAATGAGCAGTTCTTC.

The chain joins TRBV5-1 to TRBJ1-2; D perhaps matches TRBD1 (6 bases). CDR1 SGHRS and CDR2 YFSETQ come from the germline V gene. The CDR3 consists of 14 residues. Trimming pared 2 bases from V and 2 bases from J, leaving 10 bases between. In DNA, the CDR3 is TGCGCCAGCAGCTTCTTCAGGGGAAACTATGGCTACACCTTC. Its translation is CASSFFRGNYGYTF.

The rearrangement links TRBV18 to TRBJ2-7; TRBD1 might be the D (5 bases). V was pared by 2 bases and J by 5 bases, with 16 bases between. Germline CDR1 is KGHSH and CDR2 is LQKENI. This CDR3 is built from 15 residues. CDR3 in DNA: TGTGCCAGCTCACCAACATACCAGGGTATCCACGAGCAGTACTTC. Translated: CASSPTYQGIHEQYF.

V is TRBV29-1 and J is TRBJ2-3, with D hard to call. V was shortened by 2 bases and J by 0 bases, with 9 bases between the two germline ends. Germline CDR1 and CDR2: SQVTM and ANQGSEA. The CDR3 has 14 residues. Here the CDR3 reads CSVEMTASTDTQYF. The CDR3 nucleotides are TGCAGCGTTGAAATGACGGCCAGCACAGATACGCAGTATTTT.

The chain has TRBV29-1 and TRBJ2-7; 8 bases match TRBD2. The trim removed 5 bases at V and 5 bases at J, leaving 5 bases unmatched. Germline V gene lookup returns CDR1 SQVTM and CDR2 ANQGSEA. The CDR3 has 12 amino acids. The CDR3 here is CSVHPGGDEQYF. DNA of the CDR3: TGCAGCGTTCACCCGGGAGGGGACGAGCAGTACTTC.

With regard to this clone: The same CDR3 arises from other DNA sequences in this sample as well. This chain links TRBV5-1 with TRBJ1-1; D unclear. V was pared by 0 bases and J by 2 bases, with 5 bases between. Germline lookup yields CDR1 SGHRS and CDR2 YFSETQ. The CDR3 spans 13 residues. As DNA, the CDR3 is TGCGCCAGCAGCTTGGTGGCTAACACTGAAGCTTTCTTT. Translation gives CASSLVANTEAFF.

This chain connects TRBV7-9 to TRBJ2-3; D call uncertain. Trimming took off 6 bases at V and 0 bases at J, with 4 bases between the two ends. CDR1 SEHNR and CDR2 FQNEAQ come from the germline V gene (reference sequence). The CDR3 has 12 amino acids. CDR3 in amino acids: CASSRSTDTQYF. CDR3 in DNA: TGTGCCAGCAGTAGGAGCACAGATACGCAGTATTTT.

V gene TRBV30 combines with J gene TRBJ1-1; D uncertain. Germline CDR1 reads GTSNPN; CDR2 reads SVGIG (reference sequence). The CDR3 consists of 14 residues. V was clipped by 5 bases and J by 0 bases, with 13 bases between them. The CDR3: CAWSSALMNTEAFF. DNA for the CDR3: TGTGCCTGGTCCTCGGCTCTCATGAACACTGAAGCTTTCTTT.

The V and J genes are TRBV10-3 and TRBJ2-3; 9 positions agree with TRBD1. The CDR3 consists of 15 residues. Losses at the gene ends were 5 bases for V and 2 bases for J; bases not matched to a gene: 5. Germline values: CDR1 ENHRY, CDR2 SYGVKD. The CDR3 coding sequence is TGTGCCATCAGTCGAACAGGGGGCGTCACAGATACGCAGTATTTT. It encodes CAISRTGGVTDTQYF.

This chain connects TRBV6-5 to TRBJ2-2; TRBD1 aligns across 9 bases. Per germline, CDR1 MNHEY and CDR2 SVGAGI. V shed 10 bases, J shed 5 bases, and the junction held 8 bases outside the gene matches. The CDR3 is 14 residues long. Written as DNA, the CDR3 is TGTGCCACCAGGGACAGGGAGTGGACCGGGGAGCTGTTTTTT. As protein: CATRDREWTGELFF.

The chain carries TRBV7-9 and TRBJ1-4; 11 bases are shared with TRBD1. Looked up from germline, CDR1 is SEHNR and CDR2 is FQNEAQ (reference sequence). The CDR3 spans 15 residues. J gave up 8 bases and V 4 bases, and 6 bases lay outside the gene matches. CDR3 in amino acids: CASSWTRDRGEKLFF. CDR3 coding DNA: TGTGCCAGCAGCTGGACCCGGGACAGGGGGGAAAAACTGTTTTTT.

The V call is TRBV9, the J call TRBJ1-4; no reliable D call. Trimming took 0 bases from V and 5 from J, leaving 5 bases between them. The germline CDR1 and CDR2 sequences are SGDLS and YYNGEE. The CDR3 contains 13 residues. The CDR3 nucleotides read TGTGCCAGCAGCGTAGAGGGAAATGAAAAACTGTTTTTT. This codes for CASSVEGNEKLFF.

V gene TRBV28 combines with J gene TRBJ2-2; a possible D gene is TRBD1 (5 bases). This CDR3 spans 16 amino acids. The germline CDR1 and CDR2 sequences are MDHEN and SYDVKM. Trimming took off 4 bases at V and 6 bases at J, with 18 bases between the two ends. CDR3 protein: CASSSNALGVAGELFF. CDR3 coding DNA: TGTGCCAGCAGTTCCAATGCCCTAGGGGTGGCCGGGGAGCTGTTTTTT.

CDR3 region: CASSQIQGIKGYTF. CDR3 DNA sequence: TGCGCCAGCAGCCAGATTCAGGGGATCAAAGGCTACACCTTC. This chain joins TRBV5-1 and TRBJ1-2, with D tentatively TRBD1 (6 bases). V was pared by 4 bases and J by 8 bases, with 18 bases between. This CDR3 region has 14 residues. CDR1 is SGHRS, CDR2 YFSETQ, per germline.

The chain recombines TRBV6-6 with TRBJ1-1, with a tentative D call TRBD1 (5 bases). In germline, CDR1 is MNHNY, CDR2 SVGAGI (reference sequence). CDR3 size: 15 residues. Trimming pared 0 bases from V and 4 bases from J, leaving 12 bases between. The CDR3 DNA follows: TGTGCCAGCAGTTACTCGATGGCCGGGGGCACTGAAGCTTTCTTT. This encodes CASSYSMAGGTEAFF.

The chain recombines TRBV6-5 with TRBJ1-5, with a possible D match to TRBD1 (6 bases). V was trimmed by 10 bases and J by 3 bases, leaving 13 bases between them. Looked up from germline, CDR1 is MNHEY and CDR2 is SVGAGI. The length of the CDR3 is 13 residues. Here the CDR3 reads CATFGTYNQPQHF. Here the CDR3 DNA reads TGTGCCACCTTCGGGACATACAATCAGCCCCAGCATTTT.

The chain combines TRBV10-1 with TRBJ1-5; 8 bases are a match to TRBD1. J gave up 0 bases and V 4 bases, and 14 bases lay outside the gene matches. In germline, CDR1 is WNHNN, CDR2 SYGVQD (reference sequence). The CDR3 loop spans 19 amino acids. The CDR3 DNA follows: TGCGCCAGCAGTGCTCAGGTGCAGGGGGCTTCTTATAGCAATCAGCCCCAGCATTTT. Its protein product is CASSAQVQGASYSNQPQHF.

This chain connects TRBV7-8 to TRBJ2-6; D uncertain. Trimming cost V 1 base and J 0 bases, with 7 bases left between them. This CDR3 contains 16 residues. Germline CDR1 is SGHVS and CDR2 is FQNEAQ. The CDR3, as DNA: TGTGCCAGCAGCTTAGATTTCCGCTCTGGGGCCAACGTCCTGACTTTC. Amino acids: CASSLDFRSGANVLTF.

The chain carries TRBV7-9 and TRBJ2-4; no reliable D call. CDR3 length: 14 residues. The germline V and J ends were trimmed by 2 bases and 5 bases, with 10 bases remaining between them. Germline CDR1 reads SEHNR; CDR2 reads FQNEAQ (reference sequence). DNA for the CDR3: TGTGCCAGCAGCTTATCCTCACTCGAAAACATTCAGTACTTC. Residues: CASSLSSLENIQYF. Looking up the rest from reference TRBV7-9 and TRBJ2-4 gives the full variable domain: DTGVSQNPRHKITKRGQNVTFRCDPISEHNRLYWYRQTLGQGPEFLTYFQNEAQLEKSRLLSDRFSAERPKGSFSTLEIQRTEQGDSAMYLCASSLSSLENIQYFGAGTRLSVL.

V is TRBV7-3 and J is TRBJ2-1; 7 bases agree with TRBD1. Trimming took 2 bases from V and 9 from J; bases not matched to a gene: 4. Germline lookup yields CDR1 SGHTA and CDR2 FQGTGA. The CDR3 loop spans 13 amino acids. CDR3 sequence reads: CASSLAGGSEQFF. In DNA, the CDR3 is TGTGCCAGCAGCTTAGCAGGGGGAAGTGAGCAGTTCTTC.

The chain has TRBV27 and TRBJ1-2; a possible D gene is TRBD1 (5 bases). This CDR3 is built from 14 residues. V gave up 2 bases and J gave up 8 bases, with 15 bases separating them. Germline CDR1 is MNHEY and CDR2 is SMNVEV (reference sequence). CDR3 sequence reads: CASSLDVGAGGYTF. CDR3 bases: TGTGCCAGCAGTTTAGATGTCGGGGCTGGGGGCTACACCTTC.

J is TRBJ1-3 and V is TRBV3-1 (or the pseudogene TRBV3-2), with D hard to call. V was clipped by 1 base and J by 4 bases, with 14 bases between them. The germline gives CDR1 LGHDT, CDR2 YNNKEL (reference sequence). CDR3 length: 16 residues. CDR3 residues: CASSQATQNLGNTIYF. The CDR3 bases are TGTGCCAGCAGCCAAGCCACTCAGAATTTGGGAAACACCATATATTTT.

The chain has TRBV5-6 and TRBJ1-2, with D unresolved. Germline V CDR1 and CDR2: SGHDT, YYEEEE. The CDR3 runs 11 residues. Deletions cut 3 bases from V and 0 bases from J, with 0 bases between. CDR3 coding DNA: TGTGCCAGCAGCTCTAACTATGGCTACACCTTC. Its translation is CASSSNYGYTF.

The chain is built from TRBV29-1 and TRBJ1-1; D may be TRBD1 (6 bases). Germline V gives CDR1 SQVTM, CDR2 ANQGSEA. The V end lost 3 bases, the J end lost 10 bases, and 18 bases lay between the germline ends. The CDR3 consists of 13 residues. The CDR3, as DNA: TGCAGCGTTGAGGCGGGGGTCGAGGGGGTAGCTTTCTTT. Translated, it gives CSVEAGVEGVAFF.

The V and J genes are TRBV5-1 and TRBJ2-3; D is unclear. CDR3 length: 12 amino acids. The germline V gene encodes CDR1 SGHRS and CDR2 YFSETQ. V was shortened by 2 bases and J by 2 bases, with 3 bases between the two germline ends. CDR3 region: CASSLDTDTQYF. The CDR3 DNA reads TGCGCCAGCAGCTTAGACACAGATACGCAGTATTTT.